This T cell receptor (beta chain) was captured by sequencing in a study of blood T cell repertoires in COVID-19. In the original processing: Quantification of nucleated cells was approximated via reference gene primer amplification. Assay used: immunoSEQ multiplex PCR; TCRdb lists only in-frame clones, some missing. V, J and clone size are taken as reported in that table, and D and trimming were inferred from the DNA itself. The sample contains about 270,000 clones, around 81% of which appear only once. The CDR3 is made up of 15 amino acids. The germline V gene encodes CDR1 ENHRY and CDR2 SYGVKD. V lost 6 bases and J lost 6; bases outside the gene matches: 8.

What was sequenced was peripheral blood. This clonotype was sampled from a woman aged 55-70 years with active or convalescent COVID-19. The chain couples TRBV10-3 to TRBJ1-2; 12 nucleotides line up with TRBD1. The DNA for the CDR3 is TGTGCCATCAGGCTAGGGACAGGGGGCGATCATGGCTACACCTTC. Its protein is CAIRLGTGGDHGYTF.